The 25 T cell receptor beta chains below all came from one sample that was sequenced in a study of shared T cell receptors in the human thymus. Sequencing was performed with immunoSEQ multiplex PCR; in TCRdb, only in-frame clones are kept and a portion is missing. The table lists about 380,000 clones, 85% to 95% of them singletons, with around 0.018% in the top ten. The sequencing input was thymocytes. These TCRs come from a human donor.

This rearrangement joins TRBV19 to TRBJ2-1; a possible D gene is TRBD2 (5 bases). The CDR3 length is 11 residues. V was clipped by 7 bases and J by 8 bases, with 9 bases between them. Germline CDR1 LNHDA, CDR2 SQIVND (reference sequence). The CDR3 is CASISGYEQFF. In DNA form, the CDR3 reads TGTGCCAGTATTTCGGGATATGAGCAGTTCTTC. Full variable domain (rest looked up from reference TRBV19 and TRBJ2-1): DGGITQSPKYLFRKEGQNVTLSCEQNLNHDAMYWYRQDPGQGLRLIYYSQIVNDFQKGDIAEGYSVSREKKESFPLTVTSAQKNPTAFYLCASISGYEQFFGPGTRLTVL.

This clone appeared a single time. The V and J genes are TRBV7-9 and TRBJ2-5; a possible D gene is TRBD1 (5 bases). Germline-derived CDR1 and CDR2 are SEHNR and FQNEAQ (reference sequence). The CDR3 totals 13 residues. V shed 3 bases and J shed 10 bases, with 15 bases lying between them. The CDR3 sequence: CASSFQGPADQYF. The CDR3 DNA is TGTGCCAGCAGCTTTCAGGGCCCCGCGGACCAGTACTTC.

This clone appeared a single time. V gene TRBV4-1 combines with J gene TRBJ2-3; no clear D gene. CDR1 and CDR2 (germline): MGHRA, YSYEKL. Trimming removed 5 bases from V and 0 bases from J, with 12 bases in between. The CDR3 contains 15 residues. CDR3 nucleotides: TGCGCCAGCAGCTCCACGGATCCCAGCACAGATACGCAGTATTTT. Encoded protein: CASSSTDPSTDTQYF.

CDR3 DNA sequence: TGTGCCTTCCAAGACTGGGACTCGGTCACAGATACGCAGTATTTT. Protein product: CAFQDWDSVTDTQYF. The rearrangement links TRBV30 to TRBJ2-3; the D gene is possibly TRBD2 (6 bases). Germline-derived CDR1 and CDR2 are GTSNPN and SVGIG (reference sequence). V was clipped by 7 bases and J by 2 bases, with 19 bases between them. The CDR3 totals 15 residues. The entire variable domain, with the rest obtained from reference TRBV30 and TRBJ2-3, is as follows: SQTIHQWPATLVQPVGSPLSLECTVEGTSNPNLYWYRQAAGRGLQLLFYSVGIGQISSEVPQNLSASRPQDRQFILSSKKLLLSDSGFYLCAFQDWDSVTDTQYFGPGTRLTVL.

V gene TRBV30 combines with J gene TRBJ2-2; D is possibly TRBD2 (6 bases). In germline, CDR1 is GTSNPN, CDR2 SVGIG (reference sequence). CDR3 size: 17 residues. Trimming took off 2 bases at V and 0 bases at J, with 16 bases between the two ends. Here the CDR3 DNA reads TGTGCCTGGAGTCTCATTTTACGGGGGTCGAACACCGGGGAGCTGTTTTTT. Translated, it gives CAWSLILRGSNTGELFF.

The chain uses TRBV6-4 and TRBJ1-3; 7 positions match TRBD1. The trim removed 1 base at V and 0 bases at J, leaving 3 bases unmatched. The CDR3 loop spans 16 amino acids. Germline lookup yields CDR1 MRHNA and CDR2 SNTAGT. In nucleotides, the CDR3 is TGTGCCAGCAGTGACTTTAGGGGGCACTCTGGAAACACCATATATTTT. This gives the protein CASSDFRGHSGNTIYF.

This chain uses TRBV5-6 with TRBJ2-1, with unresolved D. The CDR3 length is 17 residues. Trimming shortened V by 4 bases and J by 3 bases, and 20 bases separated the two germline ends. The germline V gene encodes CDR1 SGHDT and CDR2 YYEEEE. The CDR3 sequence is CASSRPSGSNYYNEQFF. The CDR3 DNA follows: TGTGCCAGCAGCCGACCTTCGGGTAGCAACTACTACAATGAGCAGTTCTTC.

The chain combines TRBV9 with TRBJ1-3, with 8 bases fitting TRBD1. The length of the CDR3 is 17 residues. Germline V CDR1 and CDR2: SGDLS, YYNGEE. V dropped 6 bases and J dropped 8; count of bases not matched to a gene: 19. CDR3 loop: CASNPQGQGLNLDTIYF. In nucleotides, the CDR3 is TGTGCCAGCAATCCCCAAGGACAGGGACTTAACCTGGACACCATATATTTT.

This chain joins TRBV11-2 and TRBJ2-5, with unresolved D. The germline gives CDR1 SGHAT, CDR2 FQNNGV. This CDR3 contains 15 residues. Trimming stripped 0 bases from V and 3 bases from J, with 11 bases between. The CDR3 DNA follows: TGTGCCAGCAGCTTAGATGGTCGTCAGGAAGAGACCCAGTACTTC. This encodes CASSLDGRQEETQYF.

The chain carries TRBV2 and TRBJ2-2, with 8 bases matching TRBD2. The germline CDR1 and CDR2 sequences are SNHLY and FYNNEI. The CDR3 spans 13 residues. Unmatched junction bases numbered 4, after V lost 6 bases and J lost 7 bases. The CDR3 DNA reads TGTGCCAGCAGGACTAGCGTTGTCGGGGAGCTGTTTTTT. Its protein is CASRTSVVGELFF.

The genes are TRBV10-3 and TRBJ2-2, with 10 bases that match TRBD1. Germline-derived CDR1 and CDR2 are ENHRY and SYGVKD. This CDR3 spans 15 amino acids. V lost 10 bases, J lost 3 bases, and 8 bases stayed unmatched. In DNA form, the CDR3 reads TGTGCCACCGAAGCCGGGACAGGGGACACCGGGGAGCTGTTTTTT. Protein sequence: CATEAGTGDTGELFF.

The gene calls are TRBV10-3 and TRBJ2-3; TRBD2 agrees at 13 bases. The CDR3 has 16 residues. Unmatched junction bases numbered 4, after V lost 2 bases and J lost 5 bases. From germline, CDR1 is ENHRY and CDR2 SYGVKD. The CDR3 nucleotides are TGTGCCATCAGTGAGGGACTAGCGGGAGTTAAAGATACGCAGTATTTT. Encoded protein: CAISEGLAGVKDTQYF.

Only one count was recorded for this clone. The rearrangement links TRBV28 to TRBJ2-7; a weak D match, TRBD2 (8 bases). Germline V gene lookup returns CDR1 MDHEN and CDR2 SYDVKM. The CDR3 spans 21 residues. Trimming cost V 6 bases and J 0 bases, with 33 bases left between them. CDR3 DNA sequence: TGTGCCAGCAGCCAAATACCCACAGGGGCGGGGGGACGAAAAAGCTCCTACGAGCAGTACTTC. It translates to CASSQIPTGAGGRKSSYEQYF.

In this sample, this clone turned up once. The chain recombines TRBV5-1 with TRBJ2-7; D may be TRBD2 (6 bases). Germline lookup yields CDR1 SGHRS and CDR2 YFSETQ. The length of the CDR3 is 13 residues. Trimming left V 5 bases short and J 4 bases short, with 13 bases between. For the CDR3, the DNA is TGCGCCAGCAGGGGGGAGGCAGGATACGAGCAGTACTTC. Amino acids: CASRGEAGYEQYF. The entire variable domain, with the rest obtained from reference TRBV5-1 and TRBJ2-7, is as follows: KAGVTQTPRYLIKTRGQQVTLSCSPISGHRSVSWYQQTPGQGLQFLFEYFSETQRNKGNFPGRFSGRQFSNSRSEMNVSTLELGDSALYLCASRGEAGYEQYFGPGTRLTVT.

The chain uses TRBV4-3 and TRBJ2-1, with 13 bases aligning to TRBD2. After removal of 0 bases from V and 7 bases from J, the junction contained 6 bases not matched to a gene. This CDR3 spans 17 amino acids. Per the germline V gene, CDR1 is LGHNA and CDR2 is YSLEER. DNA of the CDR3: TGCGCCAGCAGCCAAGATCCCGAGGGACTAGCGGGAAATGAGCAGTTCTTC. Protein: CASSQDPEGLAGNEQFF.

This clone was seen only once. The V call is TRBV28, the J call TRBJ1-2; 8 nucleotides agree with TRBD1. This CDR3 region has 18 residues. V was pared by 0 bases and J by 3 bases, with 12 bases of the junction left unmatched. The germline V gene encodes CDR1 MDHEN and CDR2 SYDVKM. CDR3 residues: CASSLCVGGQGADYGYTF. The CDR3 DNA sequence: TGTGCCAGCAGTTTATGCGTCGGTGGGCAGGGGGCTGACTATGGCTACACCTTC.

The chain carries TRBV2 and TRBJ2-1; no reliable D call. Germline CDR1 SNHLY, CDR2 FYNNEI. Between the trimmed V and J ends, which lost 10 bases and 9 bases, there was a span of 16 bases. The CDR3 loop spans 12 amino acids. CDR3 sequence: CAIDRRETEQFF. The CDR3 bases are TGTGCCATAGACCGTCGCGAGACTGAGCAGTTCTTC.

This clone appeared a single time. The V gene is TRBV4-3, the J gene TRBJ2-3; a weak D match, TRBD2 (5 bases). Germline V gene data show CDR1 as LGHNA and CDR2 as YSLEER. The CDR3 consists of 14 residues. Trimming stripped 1 base from V and 8 bases from J, with 13 bases between. The CDR3 DNA is TGCGCCAGCAGCCAAGGTCGAGGGAGAGCTACGCAGTATTTT. It codes for CASSQGRGRATQYF.

This chain links TRBV4-3 with TRBJ2-7; no clear D. Germline V gives CDR1 LGHNA, CDR2 YSLEER. Trimming stripped 0 bases from V and 2 bases from J, with 8 bases between. The CDR3 loop spans 14 amino acids. The DNA for the CDR3 is TGCGCCAGCAGCCAAGATTTAGGGACCTACGAGCAGTACTTC. Amino acids: CASSQDLGTYEQYF.

The chain employs TRBV28 and TRBJ2-5; 7 bases agree with TRBD2. The CDR3 spans 20 residues. With 4 bases clipped from V and 6 bases from J, the junction kept 26 bases outside the gene matches. Germline lookup yields CDR1 MDHEN and CDR2 SYDVKM. The DNA of the CDR3 is TGTGCCAGCAGTTCGCCCCCGGTGGGAGGGACCAACCCCAAAAAGAAGACCCAGTACTTC. It translates to CASSSPPVGGTNPKKKTQYF. Using reference TRBV28 and TRBJ2-5 for the parts outside the CDR3, the full variable domain is DVKVTQSSRYLVKRTGEKVFLECVQDMDHENMFWYRQDPGLGLRLIYFSYDVKMKEKGDIPEGYSVSREKKERFSLILESASTNQTSMYLCASSSPPVGGTNPKKKTQYFGPGTRLLVL.

CDR3 loop: CASSPGQGLTYLMNTEAFF. In DNA, the CDR3 is TGTGCCAGCAGCCCGGGACAGGGGCTGACCTACCTCATGAACACTGAAGCTTTCTTT. This rearrangement joins TRBV14 to TRBJ1-1, with 10 bases aligning to TRBD1. Germline loops: CDR1 SGHDN, CDR2 FVKESK. CDR3 size: 19 residues. Trimming took 4 bases from V and 0 from J; bases not matched to a gene: 14.

The chain combines TRBV28 with TRBJ1-3; 7 bases align to TRBD1. The J segment lost 1 base and the V segment lost 0 bases, leaving 12 bases of the junction unmatched. The CDR3 consists of 19 residues. The germline V gene has CDR1 MDHEN and CDR2 SYDVKM. CDR3 coding DNA: TGTGCCAGCAGTTTATGGTATGAGACAGGGACCCAGTCTGGAAACACCATATATTTT. This translates into CASSLWYETGTQSGNTIYF.

The CDR3 nucleotides are TGTGCCAGCAGTCTCCCAGCAGCACGGACCAAGGGACCTACCTATGGCTACACCTTC. Translation gives CASSLPAARTKGPTYGYTF. The chain employs TRBV28 and TRBJ1-2; perhaps TRBD1 as D (5 bases). Per germline, CDR1 MDHEN and CDR2 SYDVKM. This CDR3 has 19 residues. V lost 5 bases, J lost 4 bases, and 29 bases lay in between.

The gene calls are TRBV2 and TRBJ1-1; D remains ambiguous. CDR3 length: 14 residues. Germline V gene data show CDR1 as SNHLY and CDR2 as FYNNEI. V dropped 3 bases and J dropped 0 bases, with 8 bases sitting between them. The CDR3 sequence: CASSDTSMNTEAFF. CDR3 bases: TGTGCCAGCAGTGACACCTCTATGAACACTGAAGCTTTCTTT.

This chain connects TRBV10-3 to TRBJ2-6; D perhaps matches TRBD2 (7 bases). Germline-derived CDR1 and CDR2 are ENHRY and SYGVKD. The CDR3 is 18 residues long. Trimming shortened V by 6 bases and J by 0 bases, and 18 bases separated the two germline ends. The CDR3 coding sequence is TGTGCCATCAGCCGGGGGGCAGGGAGATTCTCTGGGGCCAACGTCCTGACTTTC. As protein: CAISRGAGRFSGANVLTF.